Detailed here is one T cell receptor beta chain. The antigen remains unidentified. The protocol was immunoSEQ multiplex PCR, while the TCRdb copy is restricted to in-frame clones and leaves out a portion. The sample holds around 190,000 clones, 90% to 95% seen once. This entry belongs to a study of T cell responses to AZD1222 COVID-19 vaccine. This CDR3 has 18 amino acids. From germline, CDR1 is PRHDT and CDR2 FYEKMQ (reference sequence). The V gene lost 5 bases and the J gene lost 3 bases, with 22 bases spanning the gap. General study results and limits: The study reported that nearly half of spike-specific TCRs target unmutated variant regions. Spike-wide vaccine-associated CD4 TCRs dominated at 160-218 and 743-854. There were mostly white British donors and more females than males, and clonal diversity was possibly underestimated. Repertoire samples came only from after the peak T cell response.

The sample in question was peripheral blood, obtained 28 days after the second AZD1222 dose. This chain joins TRBV13 and TRBJ2-2; D is perhaps TRBD2 (5 bases). This TCR derives from an adult who received the AZD1222 COVID-19 vaccine. The CDR3 reads CASSLPPGEKSDTGELFF. The CDR3 DNA sequence: TGTGCCAGCAGCCTCCCTCCCGGGGAAAAATCGGACACCGGGGAGCTGTTTTTT.